This TCR beta chain emerged from a study of T cell responses to AZD1222 COVID-19 vaccine. The study's findings and limits: Samples come after the peak T cell response, not at day 14. Spike was spanned by vaccine-associated CD4 TCRs, with dominance at 160-218 and 743-854. In the spike-specific TCR repertoire, nearly half reportedly target unmutated variant regions.

Method: immunoSEQ multiplex PCR; TCRdb's copy keeps in-frame clones and lacks some. The sample yields under 150,000 clones, roughly nine tenths seen once. The CDR3 has 15 residues. V was cut by 3 bases and J by 4 bases, with 15 bases left in between. Germline CDR1 reads KGHSH; CDR2 reads LQKENI. Concerning this clone: Antigen specificity is unknown.

The origin of this receptor is an adult in good health. Sequenced material: peripheral blood, taken on day 0 of AZD1222 vaccination. The chain employs TRBV18 and TRBJ1-2, with D tentatively TRBD1 (6 bases). The CDR3 is CASSPRQEGSYGYTF. The CDR3 DNA sequence: TGTGCCAGCTCACCGAGACAGGAGGGGAGCTATGGCTACACCTTC.